The TCR beta chain under discussion was sequenced for a study of Graves' ophthalmopathy and Graves' hyperthyroidism. This clonotype has only a few counts. V lost 3 bases and J lost 0, with 18 bases in between. The CDR3 contains 19 residues. Germline V lookup: CDR1 SGHNT, CDR2 YENEEA. RNA transcripts yielded amplified TCR beta CDR3 regions. First-round RT-PCR relied on HTBI primers, and a second-round multiplex PCR came next. TCRdb re-called the multiplex PCR reads through MiXCR, storing one row per CDR3 protein. The sample yields roughly 1.1 million distinct CDR3 sequences, 35% to 45% seen once. The chain has TRBV11-3 and TRBJ1-6; the D is unclear. The sequence was obtained from an adult man with Graves' hyperthyroidism. The sample was peripheral blood or thyroid tissue (not recorded which). The CDR3 loop reads CASSFLGNYSSSYNSPLHF. The CDR3 DNA reads as TGTGCCAGCAGCTTCCTAGGGAACTACTCGAGCTCCTATAATTCACCCCTCCACTTT. The full variable domain, its missing parts supplied by reference TRBV11-3 and TRBJ1-6, is EAGVVQSPRYKIIEKKQPVAFWCNPISGHNTLYWYLQNLGQGPELLIRYENEEAVDDSQLPKDRFSAERLKGVDSTLKIQPAELGDSAVYLCASSFLGNYSSSYNSPLHFGNGTRLTVT.